The rows below give T cell receptor beta chains drawn from one sample of a study of control samples from healthy donors and cancer patients. The table came from immunoSEQ multiplex PCR; TCRdb's copy has only in-frame clones and leaves some out. The sample has about 100,000 clones; about 88% are singletons. Sequenced material: blood. Every receptor here comes from a woman aged 50 to 65 in good health. Both conserved end residues are trimmed from each CDR3. Rows may omit the clone size; those that give it use once, few, many or a size class.

v_gene	abundance	j_gene	CDR3aa
TRBV7-8	-	TRBJ1-6	ASSPGVDSPLH
TRBV28	-	TRBJ2-1	ASSLGLGQTPFDEQF
TRBV29-1	-	TRBJ1-1	SVGGTEAF
TRBV5-1	-	TRBJ2-1	ASSLAGETYNEQF
TRBV9	-	TRBJ1-1	ASSGHNRRLGVTEAF
TRBV3-1/TRBV3-2	-	TRBJ1-5	ASSPDRGQPQH
TRBV9	-	TRBJ1-1	ASSDTGFTEAF
TRBV9	-	TRBJ2-3	ASSVEGSTDTQY
TRBV6-2/TRBV6-3	-	TRBJ1-2	ASSYGPAESVYGYT
TRBV25-1	-	TRBJ1-4	ASTRQGAEKLF
TRBV18	-	TRBJ1-4	ASSIGQGAEKLF
TRBV5-6	-	TRBJ2-1	ASSLNQAVQF
TRBV9	-	TRBJ2-5	ASSVRQGGMETQY
TRBV14	-	TRBJ2-2	ASSLGTGYTGELF
TRBV5-6	-	TRBJ1-5	ASSLAPNQPQH
TRBV6-6	-	TRBJ1-2	ASSYEGNYGYT
TRBV18	once	TRBJ1-5	ASSPLPSGQQH
TRBV6-5	few	TRBJ2-4	ASTNRDQNIQY
TRBV3-1/TRBV3-2	-	TRBJ1-2	ASSQGPEGYT
TRBV6-5	-	TRBJ2-7	ASSYSIQAFREQY
TRBV18	-	TRBJ1-2	ASSPSFNYGYT
TRBV7-2	-	TRBJ1-2	ASSLDQGRNYGYT
TRBV6-5	once	TRBJ1-1	ASSYSRWVDTEAF
TRBV30	-	TRBJ1-5	AWSGLGQGGHSNQPQH
TRBV2	-	TRBJ1-6	ASTQGGQPNSPLH
TRBV13	-	TRBJ1-2	ASSFRQGGLYGYT
TRBV30	-	TRBJ1-4	AWMMGRTNEKLF
TRBV5-8	once	TRBJ1-3	ASSLHPGMSGNTIY
TRBV24-1	-	TRBJ2-1	ATSDLSWSYNEQF
TRBV7-7	-	TRBJ2-5	ASSLGGLVQETQY
TRBV7-2	-	TRBJ1-3	ASSRSAGVSGNTIY
TRBV18	-	TRBJ1-5	ASSTDRGQPQH
TRBV13	-	TRBJ1-6	ASSSNNNSPLH
TRBV6-5	-	TRBJ2-5	ASRPPGETQY
TRBV6-5	-	TRBJ2-1	ASSYFPSGSNNEQF
TRBV7-9	few	TRBJ1-5	ASSLGEAPNQPQH
TRBV11-2	-	TRBJ1-2	ASTTGPLDGYT
TRBV7-8	-	TRBJ2-3	ASSSYRETDTQY
TRBV5-4	-	TRBJ1-4	ASTRRDRGPATNEKLF
TRBV29-1	few	TRBJ1-2	SVLLGLGGYT
TRBV29-1	-	TRBJ2-1	SVAGGRYSSYNEQF
TRBV6-5	-	TRBJ2-2	AKESVKGRNGELF
TRBV5-5	-	TRBJ2-2	ASSFSNGELF
TRBV25-1	-	TRBJ2-6	ASSNSGANVLT
TRBV4-1	few	TRBJ2-7	ASSQDGTGRAYEQY
TRBV7-2	-	TRBJ2-5	ASSPGTPKETQY
TRBV7-2	-	TRBJ2-7	ASSLVQLSLEQY
TRBV24-1	-	TRBJ2-3	ATSLSASTDTQY
TRBV10-3	-	TRBJ2-1	AISPGTSNEQF
TRBV11-2	few	TRBJ2-1	ASSLSWYEQF
TRBV12-3/TRBV12-4	-	TRBJ1-3	ASSTGNTIY